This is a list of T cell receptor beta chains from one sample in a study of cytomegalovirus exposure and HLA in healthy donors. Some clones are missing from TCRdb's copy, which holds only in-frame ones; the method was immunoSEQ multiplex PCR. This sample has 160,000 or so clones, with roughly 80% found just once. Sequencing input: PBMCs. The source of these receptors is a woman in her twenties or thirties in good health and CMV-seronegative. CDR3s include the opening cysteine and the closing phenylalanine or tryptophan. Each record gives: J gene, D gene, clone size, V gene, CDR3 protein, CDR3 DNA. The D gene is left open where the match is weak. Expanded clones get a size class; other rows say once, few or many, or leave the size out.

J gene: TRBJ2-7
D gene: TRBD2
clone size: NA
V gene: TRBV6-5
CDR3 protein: CASSYSKGGAPYEQYF
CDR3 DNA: TGTGCCAGCAGTTACTCGAAGGGAGGGGCCCCCTACGAGCAGTACTTC

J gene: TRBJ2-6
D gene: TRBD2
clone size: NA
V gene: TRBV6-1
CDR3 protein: CASSEAGGSGGANGLTF
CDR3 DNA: TGTGCCAGCAGTGAAGCTGGGGGGTCGGGGGGGGCCAACGGCCTGACTTTC

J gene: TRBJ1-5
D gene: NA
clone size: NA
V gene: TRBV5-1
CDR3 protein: CASSLNSPNQPQHF
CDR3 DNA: TGCGCCAGCAGCTTGAACAGCCCCAATCAGCCCCAGCATTTT

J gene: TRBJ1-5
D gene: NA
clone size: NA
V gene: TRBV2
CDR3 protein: CASSDILNQPQHF
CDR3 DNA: TGTGCCAGCAGTGACATACTCAATCAGCCCCAGCATTTT

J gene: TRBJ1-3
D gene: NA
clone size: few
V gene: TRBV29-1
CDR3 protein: CSVVGHEGATENTIYF
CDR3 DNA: TGCAGCGTCGTTGGCCATGAGGGCGCAACGGAAAACACCATATATTTT

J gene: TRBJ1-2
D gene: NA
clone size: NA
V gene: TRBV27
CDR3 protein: CAPPGGPRGGYTF
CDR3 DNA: TGTGCCCCCCCCGGGGGGCCCCGAGGGGGCTACACCTTC

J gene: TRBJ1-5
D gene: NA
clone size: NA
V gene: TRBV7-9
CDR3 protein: CASSSGAHSNQPQHF
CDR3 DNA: TGTGCCAGCAGCTCAGGGGCCCATAGCAATCAGCCCCAGCATTTT

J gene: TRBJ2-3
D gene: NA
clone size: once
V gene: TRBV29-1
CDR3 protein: CSVGSHTQYF
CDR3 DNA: TGCAGCGTCGGGAGCCATACGCAGTATTTT

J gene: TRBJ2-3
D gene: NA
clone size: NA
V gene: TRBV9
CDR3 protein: CASSVRAAGPDTQYF
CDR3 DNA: TGTGCCAGCAGCGTAAGAGCGGCTGGACCAGATACGCAGTATTTT

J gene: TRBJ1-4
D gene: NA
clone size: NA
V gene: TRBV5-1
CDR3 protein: CASSLQGVVGEKLFF
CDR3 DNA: TGCGCCAGCAGCTTACAGGGCGTTGTAGGTGAAAAACTGTTTTTT

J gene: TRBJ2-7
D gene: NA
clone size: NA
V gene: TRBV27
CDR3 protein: CASSLGQVPSYEQYF
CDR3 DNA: TGTGCCAGCAGTTTAGGGCAGGTACCTTCCTACGAGCAGTACTTC

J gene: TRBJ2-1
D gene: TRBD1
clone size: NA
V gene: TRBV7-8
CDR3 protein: CASSLGRLGTGRYNEQFF
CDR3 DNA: TGTGCCAGCAGCTTAGGTAGACTCGGGACAGGGCGATACAATGAGCAGTTCTTC

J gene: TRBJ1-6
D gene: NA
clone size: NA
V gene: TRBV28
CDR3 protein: CASSPRGGNSPLHF
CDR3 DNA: TGTGCCAGCAGCCCCCGGGGGGGTAATTCACCCCTCCACTTT

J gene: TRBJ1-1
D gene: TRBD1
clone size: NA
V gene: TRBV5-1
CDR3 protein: CASSPTGVNTEAFF
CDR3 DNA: TGCGCCAGCAGCCCGACAGGGGTGAACACTGAAGCTTTCTTT

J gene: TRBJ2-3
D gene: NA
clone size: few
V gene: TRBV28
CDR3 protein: CASSSGTSYTQYF
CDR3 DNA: TGTGCCAGCAGTTCTGGGACATCGTACACGCAGTATTTT

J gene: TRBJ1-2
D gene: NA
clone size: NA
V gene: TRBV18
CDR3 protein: CASSPDEASGYTF
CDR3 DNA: TGTGCCAGCTCACCAGATGAGGCTAGTGGCTACACCTTC

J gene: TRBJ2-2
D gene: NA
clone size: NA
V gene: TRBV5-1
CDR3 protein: CASSSGVVNTGELFF
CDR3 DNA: TGCGCCAGCTCCTCCGGGGTAGTGAACACCGGGGAGCTGTTTTTT

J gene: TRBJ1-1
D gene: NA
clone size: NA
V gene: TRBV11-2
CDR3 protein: CASSPRRPPEVF
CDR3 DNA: TGTGCCAGCAGCCCCCGGCGGCCCCCTGAGGTCTTT

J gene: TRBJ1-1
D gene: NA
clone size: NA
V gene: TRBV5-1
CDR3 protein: CASSFGGIGNTEAFF
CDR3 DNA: TGCGCCAGCAGCTTCGGGGGTATAGGGAACACTGAAGCTTTCTTT

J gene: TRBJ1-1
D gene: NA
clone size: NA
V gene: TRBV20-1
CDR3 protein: CSAPSGSEAFF
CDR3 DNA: TGCAGTGCCCCATCGGGTTCTGAAGCTTTCTTT

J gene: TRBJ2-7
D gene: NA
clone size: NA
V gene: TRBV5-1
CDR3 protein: CASSLARDFNVYEQYF
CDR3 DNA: TGCGCCAGCAGCTTGGCGCGGGACTTTAACGTCTACGAGCAGTACTTC

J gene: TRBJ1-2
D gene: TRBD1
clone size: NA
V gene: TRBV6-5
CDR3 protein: CASRTGRAYGYTF
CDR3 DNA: TGTGCCAGTAGGACAGGGCGAGCCTATGGCTACACCTTC

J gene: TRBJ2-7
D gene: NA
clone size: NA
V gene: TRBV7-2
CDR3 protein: CASSLDFYEQYF
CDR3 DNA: TGTGCCAGCAGCTTAGACTTTTACGAGCAGTACTTC

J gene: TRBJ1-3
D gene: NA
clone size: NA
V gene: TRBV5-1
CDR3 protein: CASSWGGRSVGNTIYF
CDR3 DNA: TGCGCCAGCAGCTGGGGCGGACGGTCGGTTGGAAACACCATATATTTT

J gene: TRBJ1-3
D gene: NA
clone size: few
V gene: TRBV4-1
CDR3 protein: CASSLLLGQQLSGNTIYF
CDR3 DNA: TGCGCCAGCAGCCTTCTACTTGGGCAGCAACTCTCTGGAAACACCATATATTTT

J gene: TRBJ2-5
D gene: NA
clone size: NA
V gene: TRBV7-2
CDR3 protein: CASSFLGETQYF
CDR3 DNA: TGTGCCAGCAGCTTTCTCGGGGAGACCCAGTACTTC

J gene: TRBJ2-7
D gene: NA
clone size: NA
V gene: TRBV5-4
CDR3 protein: CASSTLPGGSYEQYF
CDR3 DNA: TGTGCCAGCAGCACCCTCCCCGGGGGCTCCTACGAGCAGTACTTC

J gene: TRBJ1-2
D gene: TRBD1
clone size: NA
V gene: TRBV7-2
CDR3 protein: CASSLGQGVTYGYTF
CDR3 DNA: TGTGCCAGCAGCTTAGGGCAGGGGGTTACCTATGGCTACACCTTC

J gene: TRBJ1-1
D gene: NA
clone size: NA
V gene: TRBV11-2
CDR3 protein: CASSSQTMFATEAFF
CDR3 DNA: TGTGCCAGCAGCTCGCAGACAATGTTCGCCACTGAAGCTTTCTTT

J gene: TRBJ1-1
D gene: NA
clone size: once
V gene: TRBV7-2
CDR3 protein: CASSPEGGNTEAFF
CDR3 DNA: TGTGCCAGCAGCCCCGAGGGCGGGAACACTGAAGCTTTCTTT

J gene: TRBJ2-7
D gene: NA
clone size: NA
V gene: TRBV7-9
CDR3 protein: CASSFGGTSYEQYF
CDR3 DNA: TGTGCCAGCAGCTTCGGGGGTACGTCCTACGAGCAGTACTTC

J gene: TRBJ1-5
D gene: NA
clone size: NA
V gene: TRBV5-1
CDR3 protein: CASSPRGGSNQPQHF
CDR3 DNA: TGCGCCAGCAGCCCGAGGGGGGGAAGCAATCAGCCCCAGCATTTT

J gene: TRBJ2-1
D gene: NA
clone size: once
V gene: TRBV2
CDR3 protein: CASSVSNNEQFF
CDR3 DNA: TGTGCCAGCAGTGTTTCTAACAATGAGCAGTTCTTC

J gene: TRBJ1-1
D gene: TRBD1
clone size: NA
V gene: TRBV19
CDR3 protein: CASSTGGALPEAFF
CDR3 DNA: TGTGCCAGTAGTACAGGGGGCGCGTTGCCTGAAGCTTTCTTT

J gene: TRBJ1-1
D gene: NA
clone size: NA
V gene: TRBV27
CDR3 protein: CASRLRGRNTEAFF
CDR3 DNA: TGTGCCAGCAGGCTCCGCGGGCGAAACACTGAAGCTTTCTTT

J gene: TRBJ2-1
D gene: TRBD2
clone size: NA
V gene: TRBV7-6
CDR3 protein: CASSRAGGLGNEQFF
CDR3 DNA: TGTGCCAGCAGCCGAGCGGGGGGGCTAGGGAATGAGCAGTTCTTC

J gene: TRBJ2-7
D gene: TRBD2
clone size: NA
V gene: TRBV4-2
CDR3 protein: CASSQLTGGPGEQYF
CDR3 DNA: TGTGCCAGCAGCCAGTTAACGGGGGGGCCGGGCGAGCAGTACTTC

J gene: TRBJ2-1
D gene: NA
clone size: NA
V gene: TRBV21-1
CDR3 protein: CASSKERFLSSYNEQFF
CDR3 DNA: TGTGCCAGCAGCAAAGAGAGGTTCCTATCCTCCTACAATGAGCAGTTCTTC

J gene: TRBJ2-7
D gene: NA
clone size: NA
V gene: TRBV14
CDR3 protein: CASSVQVAYEQYF
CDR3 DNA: TGTGCCAGCAGCGTCCAGGTTGCCTACGAGCAGTACTTC